This T cell receptor beta chain is drawn from a study of T cells after yellow fever vaccination. The germline V and J ends were trimmed by 5 bases and 4 bases, with 17 bases remaining between them. This CDR3 contains 15 residues. The germline gives CDR1 ENHRY, CDR2 SYGVKD. TCRdb reanalysed the 5' RACE reads using MiXCR and keeps one entry per CDR3 protein. The sample includes roughly 340,000 distinct CDR3 sequences, roughly 8.7% of them seen just once. The chain is built from TRBV10-3 and TRBJ1-1; D may be TRBD1 (5 bases). The source is a man younger than 35 who received the YFV17D yellow fever vaccine. Sequencing used PBMCs, obtained on the day of the first yellow fever vaccination. The CDR3 DNA is TGTGCCATCAGTTATCTTTCAGGGATGGCCACTGAAGCTTTCTTT. Translating it yields CAISYLSGMATEAFF.